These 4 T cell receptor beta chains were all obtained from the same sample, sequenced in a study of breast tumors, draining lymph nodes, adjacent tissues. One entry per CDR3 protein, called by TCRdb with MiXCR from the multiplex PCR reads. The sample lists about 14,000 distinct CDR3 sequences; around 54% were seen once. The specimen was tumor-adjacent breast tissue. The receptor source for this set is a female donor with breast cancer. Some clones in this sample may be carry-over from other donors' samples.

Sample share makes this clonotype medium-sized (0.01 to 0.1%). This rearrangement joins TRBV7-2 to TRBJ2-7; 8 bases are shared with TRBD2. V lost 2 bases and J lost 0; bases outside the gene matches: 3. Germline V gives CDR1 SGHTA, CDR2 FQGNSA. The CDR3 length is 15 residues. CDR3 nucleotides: TGTGCCAGCAGCTTAATACTAGCGGCCTCCTACGAGCAGTACTTC. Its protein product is CASSLILAASYEQYF.

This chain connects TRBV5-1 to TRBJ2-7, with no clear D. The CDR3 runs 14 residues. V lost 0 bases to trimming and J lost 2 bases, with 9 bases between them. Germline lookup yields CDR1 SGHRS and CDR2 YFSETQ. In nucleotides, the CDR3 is TGCGCCAGCAGCTTGGGGGATCGTCCCTACGAGCAGTACTTC. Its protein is CASSLGDRPYEQYF.

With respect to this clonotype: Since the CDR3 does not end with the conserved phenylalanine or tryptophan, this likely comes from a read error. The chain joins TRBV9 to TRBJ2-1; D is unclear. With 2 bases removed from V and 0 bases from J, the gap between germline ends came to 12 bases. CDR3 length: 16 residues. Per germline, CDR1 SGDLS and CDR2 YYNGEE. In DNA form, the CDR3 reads TGTGCCAGCAGCGTCGGCCATGGTGGCTCCTACAATGAGCAGTTCCTC. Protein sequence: CASSVGHGGSYNEQFL.

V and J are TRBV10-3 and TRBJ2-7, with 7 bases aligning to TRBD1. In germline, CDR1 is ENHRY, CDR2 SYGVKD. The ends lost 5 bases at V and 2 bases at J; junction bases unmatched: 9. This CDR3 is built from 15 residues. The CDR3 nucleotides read TGTGCCATCAGTACCGGGACAGATAATACCTACGAGCAGTACTTC. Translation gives CAISTGTDNTYEQYF.